The present T cell receptor beta chain was sequenced within a study of long-term antiretroviral therapy in people with HIV. Whole-study findings and limits: When set beside controls, HIV repertoires had CDR3 length ranges that were narrower. Following ART, diversity rose but still fell short of transplant donor controls.

Researchers report immunoSEQ v3.0 was run at survey level. The protocol was immunoSEQ multiplex PCR, while the TCRdb copy is restricted to in-frame clones and leaves out a portion. The table shows tens of thousands of clones, with about 95% occurring only once. A note on this clone: Antigen specificity is unknown.

Every one of the donors gave at least one pre-ART PBMC sample and at least two post-ART PBMC samples. This TCR came from a woman in her fifties or sixties with HIV. Sequencing used unsorted PBMCs, obtained 3.7 years after starting antiretroviral therapy.

CDR3 in DNA: TGTGCCAGCAGCTCGGCTGCCCCCACGGAGACCCAGTACTTC. Translation: CASSSAAPTETQYF. The chain has TRBV11-2 and TRBJ2-5; D is ambiguous. Germline CDR1 reads SGHAT; CDR2 reads FQNNGV. V was trimmed by 4 bases and J by 5 bases, leaving 14 bases between them. The CDR3 is made up of 14 amino acids.